This TCR beta chain was recorded in a study of beta chain features in type 1 diabetes (dated by TCRdb to 2017 to 2018). For the study in its entirety: Patients and healthy donors did not differ in mean age, gender distribution, total cell number or subset yield. A total of under 120,000,000 sorted cells were examined across all samples, and RNA yield correlated strongly with the number of cells per subset. The study compared the TCRB repertoires of sorted circulating CD4+ T cell subsets in recently diagnosed type 1 diabetes patients with those in matched healthy donors. Regulatory and stem cell-like memory subsets were isolated from only 8 patients and about 8 healthy donors, whereas naive and central memory subsets came from all 28 donors. What the work shows at the level of the full study, not this receptor alone: Because small numbers of individuals were included in the HLA sub-analyses, any influence of HLA type on TCRB rearrangement was left unresolved. PCR might favor shorter templates, but patient and control samples were amplified and corrected together, so any skew would affect both groups equally. In all four CD4+ subsets, TCRB CDR3 length was moderately but significantly shorter in type 1 diabetes patients. Naive, central memory and regulatory TCRB repertoires appeared more similar among patients than among healthy donors. At VDJ recombination sites, patients with type 1 diabetes made fewer insertions and deleted more nucleotides, a pattern implying thymic rearrangement abnormalities. Because cDNA was sequenced instead of genomic DNA, highly expressing activated cells could be over-represented, though the groups showed no difference in activation or CD3 levels.

Each donor gave one peripheral blood draw, approximately 0.11 L on average, collected into heparinised tubes. Using a panel that included CD45RO, CCR7, CD25, CD127, CD95 and CD27, naive, central memory, regulatory and stem cell-like memory CD4+ T cells were sorted on a BD FACSAria II. All sorted populations exceeded 95% purity. PBMCs were isolated right away by Lymphoprep density gradient centrifugation and were stained directly, without culture. Samples were stained and sorted in pairs, with one healthy donor and one patient per experiment, so that batch effects were minimized. The CDR3 contains 14 residues, cysteine and phenylalanine counted. The CDR3 DNA has 42 bases and is translated from base 1. CDR1 and CDR2 were assigned from the germline V gene as SQVTM and ANQGSEA. Unmatched junction bases come to 7, with V trimmed by 5 bases and J by 8 bases. This clone was recorded a few times. Its cognate antigen has yet to be identified. No base-level quality is on record; no much larger clone is a single base apart.

All of the isolated RNA was reverse transcribed with the High Capacity cDNA Reverse Transcription Kit, so expressed TCRB transcripts were sequenced. Deep immunoSEQ sequencing was applied to naive, central memory and regulatory T cell samples, giving an average of roughly 3.5 million total reads per sample. After sorted cells were lysed in RLT buffer, RNA was extracted with DNase-treated RNeasy Micro or Mini kits, with the choice depending on cell number. Each cell subset was processed on its own to prevent cross-contamination, while patient and healthy donor samples were processed together. The immunoSEQ multiplex PCR was used to amplify TCRB sequences from cDNA, generating 87-bp fragments that spanned the CDR3 region. Sequencing of the amplicons was done on the Illumina HiSeq platform. The paper's processing steps were these. PCR bias was corrected computationally using synthetic template baselines, and reads within Hamming distance 2 were collapsed, with unmergeable singletons discarded. Reads were aligned against IMGT so that V, D and J genes, CDR3 length and insertions or deletions at six rearrangement sites could be assigned. Within each subset, clonotype counts were normalized to sorted cell number, and only after that were true diversity and Gini coefficients computed with the tcR R package. Repertoire sharing was quantified using the overlap coefficient calculated on TCRB nucleotide sequences. TCRdb mirrors the immuneACCESS table, restricted to in-frame sequences. Some clones are absent from its copies; in checked studies, under half trace to an unresolved V gene, and the reason for the others is unknown. V, J and clone size are taken as reported in that table, and D and trimming were inferred from the DNA itself. The sample data list some 220,000 clones, and roughly a tenth of these were observed just once. Of the sample, 1% to 1.5% is held by the ten largest clones.

Sequenced input: central memory CD4+ T cells from blood. The V and J genes are TRBV29-1 and TRBJ2-1, and 12 junctional nucleotides match TRBD2. The clonotype comes from a man aged 18 to 35 in good health. The CDR3 region has the sequence CSVPRTSGTYEQFF. The nucleotide sequence reads TGCAGCGTTCCAAGGACTAGCGGGACGTATGAGCAGTTCTTC.